One and the same sample provided the 27 T cell receptor beta chains below, sequenced in a study of blood T cell repertoires in COVID-19. Method: immunoSEQ multiplex PCR; TCRdb's copy keeps in-frame clones and lacks some. The table includes approximately 150,000 clones, roughly 88% detected once. Sequenced sample: peripheral blood. These receptors came from a woman aged 50 to 65 with acute or convalescent COVID-19.

This clone was recorded once. The V gene is TRBV2, the J gene TRBJ1-2, with 9 bases fitting TRBD1. J was trimmed by 4 bases and V by 6 bases; bases with no gene match: 6. Germline CDR1 reads SNHLY; CDR2 reads FYNNEI. This CDR3 has 14 residues. CDR3 DNA sequence: TGTGCCAGCAGACCACAGGGGGCTGTCTATGGCTACACCTTC. Protein: CASRPQGAVYGYTF.

The chain is built from TRBV19 and TRBJ1-1; D not resolved. The V gene's germline CDR1 is LNHDA and CDR2 SQIVND (reference sequence). V lost 3 bases to trimming and J lost 8 bases, with 10 bases between them. The CDR3 extends over 12 amino acids. The CDR3 region is CASSMAPGEAFF. The CDR3 nucleotides read TGTGCCAGTAGTATGGCGCCCGGGGAAGCTTTCTTT. The variable domain in full, completed from reference TRBV19 and TRBJ1-1, reads DGGITQSPKYLFRKEGQNVTLSCEQNLNHDAMYWYRQDPGQGLRLIYYSQIVNDFQKGDIAEGYSVSREKKESFPLTVTSAQKNPTAFYLCASSMAPGEAFFGQGTRLTVV.

The J gene is TRBJ1-5, the V gene TRBV28, with 8 nucleotides matching TRBD1. J was trimmed by 4 bases and V by 4 bases; bases with no gene match: 9. Per germline, CDR1 MDHEN and CDR2 SYDVKM. The CDR3 is 16 amino acids. The CDR3 spells CASSSPGRGRNQPQHF. CDR3 bases: TGTGCCAGCAGTTCCCCGGGCAGGGGGCGGAATCAGCCCCAGCATTTT.

V usage is TRBV21-1 and J usage is TRBJ2-7; the DNA was not compared with TRBD2, the D call given in the table. TRBV21-1 is a documented pseudogene. The CDR3 runs 13 residues. In DNA form, the CDR3 reads TGTGCCAGCAGCAAAGCCCCGGAGTACGAGCAGTACTTC. This gives the protein CASSKAPEYEQYF.

This chain uses TRBV28 with TRBJ1-2, with D perhaps matching TRBD1 (5 bases). The CDR3 length is 14 residues. The V and J ends lost 2 bases and 5 bases respectively, with 12 bases between them. Germline CDR1 is MDHEN and CDR2 is SYDVKM. CDR3 nucleotide sequence: TGTGCCAGCAGTTTAGCGGGGCAGGTTTATGGCTACACCTTC. It is translated as CASSLAGQVYGYTF.

The rearrangement links TRBV11-2 to TRBJ1-2, with 7 bases aligning to TRBD1. Germline V gene data show CDR1 as SGHAT and CDR2 as FQNNGV. The CDR3 extends over 13 amino acids. V lost 4 bases, J lost 4 bases, and 3 bases stayed unmatched. In DNA form, the CDR3 reads TGTGCCAGCAGCTCGGGACAGTTCTATGGCTACACCTTC. It encodes CASSSGQFYGYTF.

The chain is built from TRBV3-1 (or the pseudogene TRBV3-2) and TRBJ1-3; D uncertain. CDR3 length equals 16 residues. V lost 5 bases and J lost 0, with 14 bases in between. Per the germline V gene, CDR1 is LGHDT and CDR2 is YNNKEL (reference sequence). CDR3 coding DNA: TGTGCCAGCAGCTACACAGTGACAACCTCTGGAAACACCATATATTTT. Amino acids: CASSYTVTTSGNTIYF.

The gene calls are TRBV19 and TRBJ2-4; D is undetermined. CDR3 length: 14 amino acids. V was trimmed by 3 bases and J by 5 bases, leaving 11 bases between them. Germline CDR1 reads LNHDA; CDR2 reads SQIVND (reference sequence). The chain's CDR3 is CASSIGPPQNIQYF. The DNA for the CDR3 is TGTGCCAGTAGTATTGGGCCCCCCCAAAACATTCAGTACTTC. The entire variable domain, with the rest obtained from reference TRBV19 and TRBJ2-4, is as follows: DGGITQSPKYLFRKEGQNVTLSCEQNLNHDAMYWYRQDPGQGLRLIYYSQIVNDFQKGDIAEGYSVSREKKESFPLTVTSAQKNPTAFYLCASSIGPPQNIQYFGAGTRLSVL.

The chain recombines TRBV11-3 with TRBJ2-7; 8 bases agree with TRBD1. Trimming at V came to 1 base and at J to 0 bases, leaving 11 bases not matched to a gene. In germline, CDR1 is SGHNT, CDR2 YENEEA. The CDR3 spans 18 residues. The CDR3 loop reads CASSLVGGRQGLSYEQYF. The CDR3 DNA sequence: TGTGCCAGCAGCTTAGTGGGTGGCAGACAGGGGCTCTCCTACGAGCAGTACTTC.

This chain connects TRBV19 to TRBJ1-5; TRBD1 matches at 9 bases. CDR1 and CDR2 from the germline V gene are LNHDA and SQIVND (reference sequence). The length of the CDR3 is 15 residues. V trimming: 5 bases; J trimming: 7 bases; junction bases outside the gene matches: 9. The CDR3 spells CASSRTGDLGQPQHF. CDR3 DNA sequence: TGTGCCAGTAGTCGGACAGGGGATTTGGGACAGCCCCAGCATTTT.

This clone was detected a few times. The chain has TRBV6-4 and TRBJ1-2, with TRBD1 matching over 10 bases. The CDR3 has 16 amino acids. The V segment lost 0 bases and the J segment 6 bases; nucleotides outside the gene matches: 7. The germline CDR1 and CDR2 sequences are MRHNA and SNTAGT. This chain's CDR3 is CASSDSGTGELDGYTF. The CDR3 bases are TGTGCCAGCAGTGACTCGGGGACAGGGGAACTGGATGGCTACACCTTC.

The chain has TRBV15 and TRBJ1-3; D remains ambiguous. The germline V and J ends were trimmed by 5 bases and 0 bases, with 14 bases remaining between them. The CDR3 is 16 amino acids. Germline V gene data show CDR1 as LNHNV and CDR2 as YYDKDF (reference sequence). The CDR3 DNA sequence: TGTGCCACCAGCTTTACCGGCGGAATCTCTGGAAACACCATATATTTT. It encodes CATSFTGGISGNTIYF.

The V and J genes are TRBV28 and TRBJ1-1; maybe TRBD1 (5 bases). Trimming shortened V by 9 bases and J by 3 bases, and 17 bases separated the two germline ends. The CDR3 totals 14 residues. The germline gives CDR1 MDHEN, CDR2 SYDVKM. The CDR3 region is CASSGPAGDTEAFF. For the CDR3, the DNA is TGTGCCAGTAGCGGCCCGGCGGGGGACACTGAAGCTTTCTTT. Supplemented by reference TRBV28 and TRBJ1-1, the full variable domain reads DVKVTQSSRYLVKRTGEKVFLECVQDMDHENMFWYRQDPGLGLRLIYFSYDVKMKEKGDIPEGYSVSREKKERFSLILESASTNQTSMYLCASSGPAGDTEAFFGQGTRLTVV.

There are a few counts of this clone. V and J are TRBV6-4 and TRBJ2-3; 8 bases map to TRBD2. Germline trimming cut 10 bases from V and 1 base from J; bases unmatched to any gene: 10. Germline assignment: CDR1 MRHNA and CDR2 SNTAGT. CDR3 length: 15 residues. The CDR3 here is CATLGDGGGTDTQYF. The CDR3 bases are TGTGCCACCCTGGGTGACGGGGGGGGCACAGATACGCAGTATTTT.

The chain recombines TRBV4-1 with TRBJ2-7; 8 nucleotides line up with TRBD2. In germline, CDR1 is MGHRA, CDR2 YSYEKL. This CDR3 is built from 17 residues. V was pared by 5 bases and J by 3 bases, with 15 bases of the junction left unmatched. The CDR3 reads CASSSAGGGTWSYEQYF. The CDR3 DNA follows: TGCGCCAGCAGCTCGGCTGGCGGGGGGACCTGGAGCTACGAGCAGTACTTC.

The chain combines TRBV12-2 with TRBJ1-1; the DNA was not used to check the table's D call, TRBD1. TRBV12-2 is classified as a pseudogene. The CDR3 is 15 residues long. In DNA, the CDR3 is TGTGCAAGTCGCCTAGGGTTGTGGCAGAACCCCGATGCTTTCTTT. Its translation is CASRLGLWQNPDAFF.

This clone was seen a few times. The chain joins TRBV5-1 to TRBJ2-5; TRBD1 agrees at 7 bases. V dropped 5 bases and J dropped 4; count of bases not matched to a gene: 20. Germline assignment: CDR1 SGHRS and CDR2 YFSETQ. The CDR3 spans 18 residues. In DNA form, the CDR3 reads TGCGCCAGCAGTAAAAACGGGGACAGCCCTGGATCGGGAGAGACCCAGTACTTC. Its protein is CASSKNGDSPGSGETQYF.

The V gene is TRBV12-3 or TRBV12-4, the J gene TRBJ2-7; D is possibly TRBD2 (5 bases). V lost 6 bases and J 4 bases, leaving 7 bases between the germline ends. CDR3 length: 11 residues. The CDR3, as DNA: TGTGCCAGCAGCCCGGGGTACGAGCAGTACTTC. As protein: CASSPGYEQYF.

The chain has TRBV5-4 and TRBJ2-1; TRBD1 aligns across 7 bases. V shed 6 bases and J 4 bases; nucleotides not matched to a gene: 10. This CDR3 spans 15 amino acids. The germline V gene has CDR1 SGHNT and CDR2 YYREEE (reference sequence). CDR3 bases: TGTGCCAGCAACCCGCCGGACAGGAATTACAATGAGCAGTTCTTC. Its translation: CASNPPDRNYNEQFF.

V usage is TRBV7-2 and J usage is TRBJ1-5; maybe TRBD1 (5 bases). V lost 1 base and J lost 1, with 8 bases in between. This CDR3 comprises 15 residues. The germline CDR1 and CDR2 sequences are SGHTA and FQGNSA. CDR3 loop: CASSLVSGSNQPQHF. The CDR3 DNA sequence: TGTGCCAGCAGCTTAGTATCAGGGAGCAATCAGCCCCAGCATTTT.

The sample holds a few counts of this clone. V usage is TRBV5-1 and J usage is TRBJ2-7; the D gene is possibly TRBD2 (5 bases). Trimming cost V 0 bases and J 2 bases, with 12 bases left between them. The CDR3 covers 15 residues. Germline loops: CDR1 SGHRS, CDR2 YFSETQ. DNA for the CDR3: TGCGCCAGCAGCTTGGACCCTCCTAGCACCTACGAGCAGTACTTC. Translation: CASSLDPPSTYEQYF. The variable domain in full, with the rest retrieved from reference TRBV5-1 and TRBJ2-7, is KAGVTQTPRYLIKTRGQQVTLSCSPISGHRSVSWYQQTPGQGLQFLFEYFSETQRNKGNFPGRFSGRQFSNSRSEMNVSTLELGDSALYLCASSLDPPSTYEQYFGPGTRLTVT.

The chain combines TRBV7-9 with TRBJ2-7; TRBD2 aligns across 13 bases. The germline gives CDR1 SEHNR, CDR2 FQNEAQ (reference sequence). The CDR3 length is 15 residues. The junction had 4 bases not matched to a gene; V was cut back by 5 bases and J by 3 bases. The CDR3 is CASSTGLAGVYEQYF. In nucleotides, the CDR3 is TGTGCCAGCAGCACCGGACTAGCGGGAGTCTACGAGCAGTACTTC.

The CDR3 nucleotides read TGTGCCAGCAGGAGTTATCACGAATCGGACAGGAGCTCCTACGAGCAGTACTTC. Translation: CASRSYHESDRSSYEQYF. This chain joins TRBV27 and TRBJ2-7, with 7 bases aligning to TRBD1. Trimming at V came to 6 bases and at J to 0 bases, leaving 17 bases not matched to a gene. This CDR3 region has 18 residues. Germline CDR1 is MNHEY and CDR2 is SMNVEV (reference sequence).

This rearrangement joins TRBV3-1 (or the pseudogene TRBV3-2) to TRBJ1-1, with TRBD1 matching 7 bases. Per germline, CDR1 LGHDT and CDR2 YNNKEL (reference sequence). V lost 4 bases, J lost 4 bases, and 12 bases stayed unmatched. CDR3 length: 16 residues. The CDR3 nucleotides read TGTGCCAGCAGCCCCGGGAGGGGGCGCGGTGGCACTGAAGCTTTCTTT. Encoded protein: CASSPGRGRGGTEAFF.

The chain uses TRBV6-4 and TRBJ1-1; D gene unclear. This CDR3 is built from 15 residues. CDR1 is MRHNA, CDR2 SNTAGT, per germline. V was cut by 0 bases and J by 5 bases, with 13 bases left in between. This CDR3 is CASSDSPAGRTEAFF. In DNA form, the CDR3 reads TGTGCCAGCAGTGACTCTCCCGCCGGGAGGACTGAAGCTTTCTTT.

This clone has only one observation. The chain combines TRBV19 with TRBJ1-2; D not resolved. CDR1 is LNHDA and CDR2 is SQIVND in the germline V gene (reference sequence). V was cut by 1 base and J by 4 bases, with 10 bases left in between. The CDR3 runs 14 residues. The CDR3 DNA reads as TGTGCCAGTAGTATAGGCAGGCAGCCCTATGGCTACACCTTC. It codes for CASSIGRQPYGYTF.

The J gene is TRBJ2-2, the V gene TRBV7-8, with a weak D call TRBD1 (5 bases). Trimming stripped 4 bases from V and 7 bases from J, with 10 bases between. The CDR3 is 13 amino acids. Germline V lookup: CDR1 SGHVS, CDR2 FQNEAQ. DNA of the CDR3: TGTGCCAGCAGCTCTCAGGGCGGCGGGGAGCTGTTTTTT. This translates into CASSSQGGGELFF.